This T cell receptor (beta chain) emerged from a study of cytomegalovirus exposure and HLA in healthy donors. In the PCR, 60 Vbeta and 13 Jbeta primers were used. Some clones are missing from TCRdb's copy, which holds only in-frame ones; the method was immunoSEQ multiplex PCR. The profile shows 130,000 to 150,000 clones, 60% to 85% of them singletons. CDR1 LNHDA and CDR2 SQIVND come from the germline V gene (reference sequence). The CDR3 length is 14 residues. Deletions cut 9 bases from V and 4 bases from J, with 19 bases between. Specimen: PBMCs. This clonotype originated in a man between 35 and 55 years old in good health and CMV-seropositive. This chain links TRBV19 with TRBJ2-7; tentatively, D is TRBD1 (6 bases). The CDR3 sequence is CASKLTGTKYEQYF. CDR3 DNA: TGTGCCAGCAAACTAACCGGGACAAAGTACGAGCAGTACTTC.